The sequence of this T cell receptor (beta chain) was determined in a study of T-cell memory formation after mild COVID-19. One entry per CDR3 protein results from TCRdb running MiXCR on the 5' RACE reads. This table has 35,000 to 50,000 distinct CDR3 sequences, roughly 7.2% appearing once. In this sample, this clonotype turned up many times. Its antigen is currently unknown. Study conclusions and caveats: The study detected some responding clones in pre-infection memory, suggesting cross-reactive memory joined.

From germline, CDR1 is MGHRA and CDR2 YSYEKL. CDR3 size: 16 residues. Germline trimming cut 2 bases from V and 5 bases from J; bases unmatched to any gene: 7. The sequence came from an adult who had mild COVID-19 (a few samples of this study predate the infection). Cell type and time point are not known. Source material: PBMCs or a T cell subset sorted from them (not recorded which). J is TRBJ2-1 and V is TRBV4-1; TRBD2 matches at 9 bases. The CDR3 reads CASSQPGTSRDNEQFF. The CDR3 DNA reads as TGCGCCAGCAGCCAACCCGGGACTAGCAGAGACAATGAGCAGTTCTTC.